The 13 T cell receptor beta chains below come from one sample, sequenced in a study of T cells expressing NK-cell markers. Each CDR3 protein gets one entry in TCRdb, which reprocessed the 5' RACE reads and gives no DNA. The sample totals some 390,000 distinct CDR3 sequences. The sequencing sample was made of blood T cells: a sorted CD56 or NKG2C T cell subset, CD4+ or CD8+ T cells, or bulk PBMC T cells (not recorded which). The receptors originated from a woman in her 50s in good health.

This chain links TRBV7-8 with TRBJ2-7; TCRdb outputs TRBD1, but without DNA this stays unchecked. Per the germline V gene, CDR1 is SGHVS and CDR2 is FQNEAQ. CDR3 size: 14 residues. The CDR3 region is CASSSGIYSYEQYF.

The chain employs TRBV7-9 and TRBJ2-1; TCRdb lists TRBD1, though no DNA is available to test this call. The CDR3 runs to 15 residues. Per the germline V gene, CDR1 is SEHNR and CDR2 is FQNEAQ (reference sequence). CDR3 protein: CSGTGRGGINNEQFF.

This chain links TRBV12-3 or TRBV12-4 with TRBJ2-5; TCRdb names TRBD2, which stays unverified in the absence of DNA. This CDR3 contains 15 residues. CDR3 sequence: CASRPGLAGGETQYF.

V is TRBV20-1 and J is TRBJ2-3; TCRdb gives TRBD1 as the D gene, but with no DNA this cannot be confirmed. The CDR3 loop spans 13 amino acids. CDR1 DFQATT and CDR2 SNEGSKA come from the germline V gene (reference sequence). The chain's CDR3 is CSAGLGLSATQYF.

This CDR3 is CASSLNPGQGYTDTQYF. The chain employs TRBV7-9 and TRBJ2-3; TCRdb picks TRBD1, but there is no DNA to check that call. The CDR3 extends over 17 amino acids. The germline V gene encodes CDR1 SEHNR and CDR2 FQNEAQ (reference sequence).

V and J are TRBV5-1 and TRBJ1-3; with no DNA, the TCRdb D assignment of TRBD1 cannot be verified. The germline gives CDR1 SGHRS, CDR2 YFSETQ. CDR3 length: 16 residues. This CDR3 reads CASSSGQGTAGNTIYF.

The rearrangement uses TRBV19 and TRBJ2-1; the TCRdb D gene call, TRBD1, has no DNA to confirm it. The CDR3 contains 13 residues. CDR1 LNHDA and CDR2 SQIVND come from the germline V gene (reference sequence). CDR3 loop: CASRATGGDEQFF.

The J gene is TRBJ1-5, the V gene TRBV3-1; TCRdb's D gene call, TRBD1, goes unchecked for lack of DNA. This CDR3 spans 19 amino acids. Germline values: CDR1 LGHDT, CDR2 YNNKEL (reference sequence). CDR3: CASSYRGGYREASNQPQHF.

CDR3 region: CASSPGTPFNTGELFF. This chain joins TRBV18 and TRBJ2-2; with no DNA, the TCRdb D assignment of TRBD1 cannot be verified. The CDR3 has 16 amino acids. Germline V lookup: CDR1 KGHSH, CDR2 LQKENI.

The chain's CDR3 is CASSTTANTGELFF. This sequence joins TRBV6-4 and TRBJ2-2. The germline V gene encodes CDR1 MRHNA and CDR2 SNTAGT. CDR3 size: 14 residues.

This chain uses TRBV11-2 with TRBJ2-3; TCRdb gives TRBD2 as the D gene, but with no DNA this cannot be confirmed. Germline loops: CDR1 SGHAT, CDR2 FQNNGV. The CDR3 is 13 residues long. The CDR3 here is CASSLSGADTQYF.

The J gene is TRBJ2-4, the V gene TRBV28; as DNA is missing, the TRBD2 call by TCRdb cannot be tested. Germline V gene data show CDR1 as MDHEN and CDR2 as SYDVKM. The CDR3 has 19 residues. The CDR3 sequence is CASSLLPGGLGATLNIQYF.

V and J are TRBV28 and TRBJ2-4; TCRdb's D gene call, TRBD1, goes unchecked for lack of DNA. The CDR3 runs to 13 residues. Germline V lookup: CDR1 MDHEN, CDR2 SYDVKM. The chain's CDR3 is CASTHPGTAIQYF.